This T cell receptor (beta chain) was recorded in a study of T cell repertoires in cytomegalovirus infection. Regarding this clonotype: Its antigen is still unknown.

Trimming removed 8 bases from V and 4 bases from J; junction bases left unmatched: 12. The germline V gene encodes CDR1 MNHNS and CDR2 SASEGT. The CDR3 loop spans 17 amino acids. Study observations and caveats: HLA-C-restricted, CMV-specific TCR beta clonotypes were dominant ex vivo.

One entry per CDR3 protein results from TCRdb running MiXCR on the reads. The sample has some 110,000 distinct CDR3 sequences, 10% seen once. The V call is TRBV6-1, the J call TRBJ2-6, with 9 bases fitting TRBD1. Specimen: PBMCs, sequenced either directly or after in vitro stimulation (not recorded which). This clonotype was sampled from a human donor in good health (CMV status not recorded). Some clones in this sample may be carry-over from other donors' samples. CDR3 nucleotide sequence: TGTGCCAGCCGCTTGATACAGGGGGCAACGGGGGCCAACGTCCTGACTTTC. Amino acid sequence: CASRLIQGATGANVLTF.